A selection of T cell receptor beta chains follows, all from one sample in a study of beta chain features in type 1 diabetes. Method: immunoSEQ multiplex PCR; TCRdb's copy keeps in-frame clones and lacks some. This sample has about 650,000 clones, with around 12% found just once. Sequences were obtained from naive CD4+ T cells from blood. The receptor source for this set is a man aged 25 to 40 with type 1 diabetes. CDR3s include the opening cysteine and the closing phenylalanine or tryptophan. D genes are given only for firm matches. The listing skips clone size in some rows; elsewhere it reads once, few, many or a size class.

V gene	J gene	clone size	D gene	CDR3 protein	CDR3 DNA
TRBV6-5	TRBJ1-2	-	TRBD1	CASTLDREVYGYTF	TGTGCCAGCACCCTGGACAGGGAGGTCTATGGCTACACCTTC
TRBV4-3	TRBJ1-6	-	-	CASSQGGRTSSYNSPLHF	TGCGCCAGCAGCCAAGGGGGGAGGACGAGCTCCTATAATTCACCCCTCCACTTT
TRBV11-2	TRBJ2-7	-	TRBD1	CASSFTGTGVLGEQYF	TGTGCCAGCAGCTTCACCGGGACAGGAGTCCTGGGAGAGCAGTACTTC
TRBV5-6	TRBJ1-2	few	-	CASSPQMENYGYTF	TGTGCCAGCAGCCCACAGATGGAAAACTATGGCTACACCTTC
TRBV12-5	TRBJ2-3	-	-	CASVGADTQYF	TGTGCTAGTGTCGGGGCAGATACGCAGTATTTT
TRBV5-6	TRBJ2-1	-	-	CASSFDISYNEQFF	TGTGCCAGCAGCTTTGACATCTCCTACAATGAGCAGTTCTTC
TRBV11-3	TRBJ2-1	-	TRBD1	CASRGGGSYNEQFF	TGTGCCAGCAGAGGGGGCGGCTCCTACAATGAGCAGTTCTTC
TRBV5-4	TRBJ2-5	-	TRBD2	CASSVGLAEGQETQYF	TGTGCCAGCAGCGTGGGACTAGCGGAGGGACAAGAGACCCAGTACTTC
TRBV4-1	TRBJ2-7	-	TRBD2	CASSPGPGRESSYEQYF	TGCGCCAGCAGCCCGGGACCAGGGCGGGAGAGCTCCTACGAGCAGTACTTC
TRBV2	TRBJ1-2	-	-	CASRDGTANYGYTF	TGTGCCAGCAGAGACGGGACGGCGAATTATGGCTACACCTTC
TRBV4-3	TRBJ1-2	few	-	CASSQDPQGQLTNYGYTF	TGCGCCAGCAGCCAGGACCCCCAAGGACAGTTAACTAACTATGGCTACACCTTC
TRBV28	TRBJ1-4	few	-	CASSSSPRGKLFF	TGTGCCAGCAGTTCGAGCCCACGCGGAAAACTGTTTTTT
TRBV6-6	TRBJ1-2	-	-	CASSDYGYTF	TGTGCCAGCAGTGACTATGGCTACACCTTC
TRBV4-3	TRBJ2-3	few	-	CASSQDWPNTDTQYF	TGCGCCAGCAGCCAAGATTGGCCGAACACAGATACGCAGTATTTT
TRBV29-1	TRBJ2-7	-	TRBD1	CSAAVGQGVYEQYF	TGCAGCGCCGCCGTGGGACAGGGGGTCTACGAGCAGTACTTC
TRBV7-2	TRBJ1-2	-	TRBD1	CASSPQGLEGGYTF	TGTGCCAGCAGCCCACAGGGGTTGGAAGGTGGCTACACCTTC
TRBV15	TRBJ1-4	-	-	CATSAIDRATNEKLFF	TGTGCCACCAGCGCGATAGACAGAGCAACTAATGAAAAACTGTTTTTT
TRBV29-1	TRBJ2-7	-	TRBD1	CSVIRGSRYEQYF	TGCAGCGTTATCAGGGGGTCTAGGTACGAGCAGTACTTC
TRBV28	TRBJ1-2	-	-	CASSFGQAGSGGYTF	TGTGCCAGCAGTTTCGGGCAGGCCGGTTCGGGAGGCTACACCTTC
TRBV7-9	TRBJ1-2	-	TRBD1	CASSLGQGWGYTF	TGTGCCAGCAGCCTCGGACAGGGCTGGGGCTACACCTTC
TRBV11-2	TRBJ2-2	few	-	CASSRPGTNTGELFF	TGTGCCAGCAGCCGGCCCGGGACGAACACCGGGGAGCTGTTTTTT
TRBV25-1	TRBJ2-1	-	-	CASSDDRVNEQFF	TGTGCCAGCAGTGATGACCGCGTCAATGAGCAGTTCTTC
TRBV5-1	TRBJ2-5	-	TRBD2	CASSTLAGSFQETQYF	TGCGCCAGCAGCACCCTAGCGGGGTCCTTCCAAGAGACCCAGTACTTC
TRBV11-2	TRBJ2-5	-	-	CASSLVRGRQETQYF	TGTGCCAGCAGCTTAGTTCGGGGACGCCAAGAGACCCAGTACTTC
TRBV28	TRBJ1-5	-	-	CASSLNNQPQHF	TGTGCCAGCAGTTTGAACAATCAGCCCCAGCATTTT
TRBV13	TRBJ2-7	-	TRBD2	CASSVGTSGYEQYF	TGTGCCAGCAGCGTCGGGACTAGCGGTTACGAGCAGTACTTC
TRBV18	TRBJ2-2	few	TRBD1	CASSPTGTAGWSGELFF	TGTGCCAGCTCACCTACAGGGACAGCAGGATGGAGCGGGGAGCTGTTTTTT
TRBV7-2	TRBJ1-2	-	-	CASRFKGEEYGYTF	TGTGCCAGCAGGTTTAAGGGGGAGGAGTATGGCTACACCTTC
TRBV30	TRBJ2-1	few	-	CAWSGRQGGYNEQFF	TGTGCCTGGAGTGGGCGGCAGGGGGGGTACAATGAGCAGTTCTTC
TRBV18	TRBJ2-7	-	TRBD1	CASSHGGQGAREQYF	TGTGCCAGCTCTCATGGCGGACAGGGGGCTAGGGAGCAGTACTTC
TRBV10-3	TRBJ1-6	few	TRBD1	CATMGQGAINSPLHF	TGTGCCACCATGGGACAGGGGGCAATCAATTCACCCCTCCACTTT
TRBV19	TRBJ1-2	-	-	CASSREISSYGYTF	TGTGCCAGTAGTCGAGAGATTTCCAGCTATGGCTACACCTTC
TRBV7-2	TRBJ2-5	-	TRBD1	CASSLVDRETQYF	TGTGCCAGCAGCTTAGTGGACAGGGAGACCCAGTACTTC
TRBV6-6	TRBJ1-4	-	-	CASSSPLGTNEKLFF	TGTGCCAGCAGTTCGCCACTAGGGACTAATGAAAAACTGTTTTTT
TRBV5-4	TRBJ2-5	few	TRBD2	CASSLVGSRGAGRAQYF	TGTGCCAGCAGCTTGGTGGGGTCGCGGGGGGCTGGTCGGGCCCAGTACTTC
TRBV30	TRBJ1-2	-	-	CAWSSNYGYTF	TGTGCCTGGAGTTCCAACTATGGCTACACCTTC
TRBV10-3	TRBJ2-1	-	TRBD1	CAISDPRTGTGGSNEQFF	TGTGCCATCAGTGACCCGAGGACCGGGACAGGGGGTTCAAATGAGCAGTTCTTC
TRBV28	TRBJ1-2	few	-	CASSEAAGGYTF	TGTGCCAGCAGTGAAGCGGCGGGTGGCTACACCTTC
TRBV30	TRBJ2-6	-	TRBD1	CAWSVKGAGANVLTF	TGTGCCTGGAGTGTCAAGGGGGCAGGGGCCAACGTCCTGACTTTC
TRBV25-1	TRBJ1-1	-	-	CASADENTEAFF	TGTGCCAGCGCGGACGAGAACACTGAAGCTTTCTTT
TRBV27	TRBJ2-5	-	-	CASSRADLQETQYF	TGTGCCAGCTCCCGAGCCGATCTCCAAGAGACCCAGTACTTC
TRBV5-4	TRBJ2-7	few	-	CASSLAWGNSYEQYF	TGTGCCAGCAGCTTGGCCTGGGGGAACAGCTACGAGCAGTACTTC
TRBV5-1	TRBJ2-7	-	-	CASSLEVPAYEQYF	TGCGCCAGCAGCTTGGAAGTGCCTGCCTACGAGCAGTACTTC
TRBV10-3	TRBJ1-2	few	-	CAISSQTSRPDYGYTF	TGTGCCATCAGTTCACAAACCAGTCGACCGGACTATGGCTACACCTTC